The text below deals with one TCR beta chain. This sample stems from a study of blood T cell repertoires in COVID-19. Study details: Both acute and convalescent COVID-19 samples were obtained from the United States, Italy and Spain. PBMCs, B-cell-depleted T cells, or T cells were the source of the cDNA or gDNA that made up the material.

V was trimmed by 4 bases and J by 8 bases, leaving 14 bases between them. Germline assignment: CDR1 SGHTA and CDR2 FQGTGA. CDR3 length: 13 residues. TCRdb's copy holds only in-frame clones and misses some; the assay was immunoSEQ multiplex PCR. Altogether about 180,000 clones are present, around 87% being singletons, with the ten largest covering roughly 2.5%. The gene calls are TRBV7-3 and TRBJ1-2; D is possibly TRBD1 (6 bases). The source is a man aged 40-49 years with active or convalescent COVID-19. The sequencing input was peripheral blood. The DNA for the CDR3 is TGTGCCAGCAGCTATTACAGGGATTACGGCTACACCTTC. Protein: CASSYYRDYGYTF. Full variable domain (rest looked up from reference TRBV7-3 and TRBJ1-2): GAGVSQTPSNKVTEKGKYVELRCDPISGHTALYWYRQSLGQGPEFLIYFQGTGAADDSGLPNDRFFAVRPEGSVSTLKIQRTERGDSAVYLCASSYYRDYGYTFGSGTRLTVV.